The next 28 T cell receptor beta chains were all read from a single sample in a study of blood T cells in healthy people across ages. Combining a sample-barcoded 5' primer with a J-beta primer mix, a second PCR ran for roughly 7 to 11 cycles. One entry per CDR3 protein, called by TCRdb with MiXCR from the 5' RACE reads. This table holds 700,000 or so distinct CDR3 sequences, around 38% found once. The specimen was blood. Source of these receptors: an elderly man in good health.

V and J are TRBV3-1 and TRBJ2-3; 9 bases agree with TRBD2. Germline V CDR1 and CDR2: LGHDT, YNNKEL (reference sequence). The junction had 13 bases not matched to a gene; V was cut back by 4 bases and J by 5 bases. CDR3 length equals 17 residues. CDR3 DNA: TGTGCCAGCAGCCCCCCTGGGGCGGGGGGGCTGGGAGATACGCAGTATTTT. Its protein product is CASSPPGAGGLGDTQYF.

This clonotype was seen more than once but under ten times. The chain joins TRBV10-1 to TRBJ2-1; either TRBD1 or TRBD2 may fit D (6 bases each). Looked up from germline, CDR1 is WNHNN and CDR2 is SYGVQD (reference sequence). Deletions cut 3 bases from V and 4 bases from J, with 16 bases between. This CDR3 comprises 16 residues. The CDR3 region has the DNA TGCGCCAGCAGTGAAAGGGGGACTGGAAGTTACAATGAGCAGTTCTTC. Its protein product is CASSERGTGSYNEQFF.

The chain employs TRBV24-1 and TRBJ2-4; 8 nucleotides match TRBD1. The CDR3 spans 13 residues. V lost 2 bases, J lost 13 bases, and 6 bases stayed unmatched. In germline, CDR1 is KGHDR, CDR2 SFDVKD. The CDR3 spells CATSDWTGHGQYF. In nucleotides, the CDR3 is TGTGCCACCAGTGATTGGACAGGGCACGGGCAGTACTTC.

For this clonotype: The DNA is omitted, as the CDR3 cannot be located on it reliably, and the CDR3 follows TCRdb's listing. The CDR3 sequence: CASSLWAGGISNQPRHF. The chain uses TRBV28 and TRBJ1-5; no DNA check was done on the table's D call, TRBD1. The CDR3 length is 17 residues, termini included. Germline CDR1 reads MDHEN; CDR2 reads SYDVKM.

In this sample, this clonotype turned up a few times. The chain couples TRBV12-3 or TRBV12-4 to TRBJ2-7; tentatively, D is TRBD1 (6 bases). The CDR3 contains 14 residues. V lost 4 bases, J lost 3 bases, and 13 bases lay in between. CDR3 in DNA: TGTGCCAGCAGTTCCACGACAGGTAGCTACGAGCAGTACTTC. It translates to CASSSTTGSYEQYF.

The V call is TRBV12-3 or TRBV12-4, the J call TRBJ2-4, with D uncertain. TRBJ2-7 matches the DNA end more closely, so the J call is doubtful. The CDR3 consists of 14 residues. CDR3 residues: CASRSSFGDYEQYF. In DNA form, the CDR3 reads TGTGCCAGCAGGTCATCCTTTGGGGACTACGAGCAGTACTTC.

CDR3 amino acids: CASSRGTEGTQYF. The CDR3 DNA is TGTGCCAGCTCAAGGGGGACAGAAGGAACCCAGTACTTC. The V call is TRBV18, the J call TRBJ2-5; TRBD1 matches 7 bases. Germline CDR1 KGHSH, CDR2 LQKENI. The CDR3 consists of 13 residues. The V and J ends lost 5 bases and 8 bases, in that order; junction bases with no gene match: 8.

In its sample, this clonotype was seen many times. The gene calls are TRBV7-2 and TRBJ2-3, with 8 nucleotides matching TRBD2. From germline, CDR1 is SGHTA and CDR2 FQGNSA. V lost 5 bases to trimming and J lost 4 bases; unmatched junction nucleotides: 23. This CDR3 comprises 20 residues. The DNA of the CDR3 is TGTGCCAGCAGCCCCGAACCCCGGATGGGCGGGAGGTGGGGTGCAGATACGCAGTATTTT. It translates to CASSPEPRMGGRWGADTQYF.

The V call is TRBV5-1, the J call TRBJ2-1, with D perhaps TRBD1 or TRBD2 (6 bases each). Germline CDR1 SGHRS, CDR2 YFSETQ. This CDR3 is 16 amino acids long. The germline V and J ends were trimmed by 1 base and 0 bases, with 11 bases remaining between them. The chain's CDR3 is CASSLWGASSYNEQFF. The CDR3 bases are TGCGCCAGCAGCTTGTGGGGGGCAAGCTCCTACAATGAGCAGTTCTTC.

The rearrangement joins TRBV7-9 to TRBJ2-5; 9 bases align to TRBD2. The J call is uncertain, as TRBJ2-7 better fits the DNA end. Per germline, CDR1 SEHNR and CDR2 FQNEAQ (reference sequence). CDR3 size: 15 residues. CDR3 region: CASSLVSSGRNEQYF. The DNA for the CDR3 is TGTGCCAGCAGCTTAGTCTCCAGCGGGAGGAACGAGCAGTACTTC.

This clonotype was seen repeatedly, ten times or more. The rearrangement uses TRBV27 and TRBJ2-1; 12 bases are shared with TRBD2. Trimming at V came to 5 bases and at J to 11 bases, leaving 4 bases not matched to a gene. The germline V gene has CDR1 MNHEY and CDR2 SMNVEV (reference sequence). The CDR3 is 13 residues long. The CDR3 DNA is TGTGCCAGCAGTCCACTAGCGGGAGGACAGCAGTTCTTC. It codes for CASSPLAGGQQFF.

V and J are TRBV25-1 and TRBJ1-1; maybe TRBD1 (5 bases). Germline CDR1 is MGHDK and CDR2 is SYGVNS. V lost 6 bases to trimming and J lost 3 bases, with 14 bases between them. The CDR3 extends over 14 amino acids. The CDR3 coding sequence is TGTGCCAGCAGCAGCGGGACGTTGGACACTGAAGCTTTCTTT. It is translated as CASSSGTLDTEAFF.

The chain couples TRBV7-2 to TRBJ2-5, with D possibly called TRBD1 or TRBD2 (6 bases each). Germline loops: CDR1 SGHTA, CDR2 FQGNSA. This CDR3 region has 14 residues. Trimming took 3 bases from V and 5 from J, leaving 13 bases between them. The CDR3 loop reads CASSFRGRGETQYF. In DNA, the CDR3 is TGTGCCAGCAGCTTCAGGGGCCGGGGGGAGACCCAGTACTTC. Filled out from reference TRBV7-2 and TRBJ2-5, the complete variable domain reads GAGVSQSPSNKVTEKGKDVELRCDPISGHTALYWYRQSLGQGLEFLIYFQGNSAPDKSGLPSDRFSAERTGGSVSTLTIQRTQQEDSAVYLCASSFRGRGETQYFGPGTRLLVL.

CDR3 DNA: TGCAGTGCTAGATCAAACTCCCCGGACACGTTAAACACTGAAGCTTTCTTT. Translation: CSARSNSPDTLNTEAFF. V gene TRBV20-1 combines with J gene TRBJ1-1; maybe TRBD1 (5 bases). The CDR3 length is 17 residues. Germline CDR1 DFQATT, CDR2 SNEGSKA (reference sequence). V dropped 2 bases and J dropped 2 bases, with 21 bases sitting between them.

The V gene is TRBV11-2, the J gene TRBJ2-3, with D unresolved. This CDR3 spans 13 amino acids. V was clipped by 0 bases and J by 4 bases, with 5 bases between them. Per the germline V gene, CDR1 is SGHAT and CDR2 is FQNNGV. DNA for the CDR3: TGTGCCAGCAGCTTAGACACGGCAGATACGCAGTATTTT. It yields the protein CASSLDTADTQYF.

This clonotype was seen a few times. The V gene is TRBV6-1, the J gene TRBJ2-5, with D unresolved. The germline V gene has CDR1 MNHNS and CDR2 SASEGT. Trimming shortened V by 6 bases and J by 0 bases, and 8 bases separated the two germline ends. The CDR3 contains 13 residues. CDR3 bases: TGTGCCAGCAGCACAGAATACCAAGAGACCCAGTACTTC. It is translated as CASSTEYQETQYF.

V usage is TRBV27 and J usage is TRBJ2-3; D gene unclear. The CDR3 length is 17 residues. Germline-derived CDR1 and CDR2 are MNHEY and SMNVEV (reference sequence). The V end was cut by 6 bases, the J end by 0 bases, with 19 bases between. CDR3 sequence (DNA): TGTGCCAGCAGCAGTTTATTCTTCCCTACTAGCACAGATACGCAGTATTTT. This gives the protein CASSSLFFPTSTDTQYF.

A word on this clonotype: One junction end does not reproduce the germline sequence, and a read error may be involved. The chain links TRBV24-1 to TRBJ2-7; D is possibly TRBD2 (6 bases). The CDR3 is made up of 12 amino acids. Germline V gives CDR1 KGHDR, CDR2 SFDVKD. CDR3 sequence reads: CATSDGSYVQYF. In DNA form, the CDR3 reads TGTGCCACCAGTGACGGGAGCTACGTGCAGTACTTC.

The chain is built from TRBV18 and TRBJ2-1; 9 bases align to TRBD1. Germline CDR1 KGHSH, CDR2 LQKENI. The junction had 6 bases not matched to a gene; V was cut back by 0 bases and J by 6 bases. The CDR3 has 16 residues. This CDR3 reads CASSPPFGQGFNEQFF. In nucleotides, the CDR3 is TGTGCCAGCTCACCACCTTTCGGACAGGGGTTCAATGAGCAGTTCTTC.

The sample holds a few counts of this clonotype. The chain couples TRBV4-3 to TRBJ1-2; TRBD1 matches 7 bases. CDR3 length: 14 residues. Trimming cost V 1 base and J 10 bases; bases outside gene matches: 9. Germline V CDR1 and CDR2: LGHNA, YSLEER. The CDR3 spells CASSQVSTGLAYTF. In DNA, the CDR3 is TGCGCCAGCAGCCAAGTTTCGACAGGGTTAGCCTACACCTTC.

The chain carries TRBV4-3 and TRBJ1-5; perhaps TRBD1 as D (5 bases). CDR1 LGHNA and CDR2 YSLEER come from the germline V gene. The V gene lost 0 bases and the J gene lost 7 bases, with 13 bases spanning the gap. This CDR3 is 15 amino acids long. CDR3 in DNA: TGCGCCAGCAGCCAAGAGAGGCAGGGCGACCAGCCCCAGCATTTT. Its translation: CASSQERQGDQPQHF.

The CDR3 sequence: CASSQGTFSTDTQYF. CDR3 in DNA: TGTGCCAGCAGCCAGGGGACGTTCAGCACAGATACGCAGTATTTT. The chain carries TRBV5-4 and TRBJ2-3; possible D gene TRBD1, 6 bases. This CDR3 has 15 residues. The V and J ends lost 4 bases and 0 bases respectively, with 12 bases between them. Germline loops: CDR1 SGHNT, CDR2 YYREEE (reference sequence).

The CDR3, as DNA: TGTGCTAGTGGACAGGACGAGTTCAATGAGCAGTTCTTC. This codes for CASGQDEFNEQFF. The rearrangement joins TRBV12-5 to TRBJ2-1, with D possibly matching TRBD1 (5 bases). The CDR3 spans 13 residues. V lost 6 bases and J lost 6, with 12 bases in between. The germline CDR1 and CDR2 sequences are LGHNT and FRNRAP.

The V and J genes are TRBV20-1 and TRBJ1-5; 9 positions match TRBD1. With V trimmed by 0 bases and J by 7 bases, 7 bases remained unmatched. The CDR3 contains 15 residues. The V gene's germline CDR1 is DFQATT and CDR2 SNEGSKA (reference sequence). This CDR3 is CSARDTGTGMQPQHF. The DNA for the CDR3 is TGCAGTGCTAGAGACACCGGGACAGGGATGCAGCCCCAGCATTTT.

Of note for this clonotype: A much larger clone sits a single nucleotide away, making a read error possible. The rearrangement joins TRBV7-2 to TRBJ2-6, with D uncertain. The V end was cut by 3 bases, the J end by 4 bases, with 13 bases between. The CDR3 consists of 16 residues. Germline values: CDR1 SGHTA, CDR2 FQGNSA. This CDR3 reads CASSLAGNPGANVLTF. Here the CDR3 DNA reads TGTGCCAGCAGCTTGGCTGGGAATCCAGGGGCCAACGTCCTGACTTTC.

The V and J genes are TRBV5-1 and TRBJ2-3; 13 bases are a match to TRBD2. Germline CDR1 and CDR2: SGHRS and YFSETQ. Unmatched junction bases numbered 5, after V lost 0 bases and J lost 7 bases. The CDR3 length is 16 residues. The CDR3 DNA follows: TGCGCCAGCAGCTTGGATCCGGGACTAGCGGGGTATACGCAGTATTTT. Translating gives CASSLDPGLAGYTQYF.

The V and J genes are TRBV7-9 and TRBJ1-1, with 8 bases that match TRBD1. Looked up from germline, CDR1 is SEHNR and CDR2 is FQNEAQ (reference sequence). J gave up 5 bases and V 6 bases, and 17 bases lay outside the gene matches. There are 17 residues in the CDR3. CDR3 nucleotides: TGTGCCAGCAGGTCCCTTGGACAGGGAGTTAAAGGGACTGAAGCTTTCTTT. Amino acids: CASRSLGQGVKGTEAFF. The whole variable domain, filled in from reference TRBV7-9 and TRBJ1-1, reads DTGVSQNPRHKITKRGQNVTFRCDPISEHNRLYWYRQTLGQGPEFLTYFQNEAQLEKSRLLSDRFSAERPKGSFSTLEIQRTEQGDSAMYLCASRSLGQGVKGTEAFFGQGTRLTVV.

Ten or more counts support this clonotype. DNA of the CDR3: TGCGCCAGCAGCCAATCTAATGAGCAGTTCTTC. Encoded protein: CASSQSNEQFF. This rearrangement joins TRBV5-1 to TRBJ2-1; D not certain. Per germline, CDR1 SGHRS and CDR2 YFSETQ. Trimming took 4 bases from V and 7 from J, leaving 6 bases between them. The length of the CDR3 is 11 residues.